A selection of T cell receptor beta chains follows, all from one sample in a study of Tregs in tolerant kidney transplant recipients. Repertoires were generated with immunoSEQ multiplex PCR, while TCRdb's copy carries only in-frame clones and drops some. Of about 50,000 clones listed, roughly nine tenths are singletons. The sequencing used CD8+ T cells from blood (PBMCs), collected 12 months after the transplant. Source of these receptors: a human patient who received a combined kidney and bone marrow transplant. The graft donor may account for some of the T cells. Each CDR3 is given with its conserved first and last residue. Each record gives: D gene, V gene, clone size, J gene, CDR3 protein, CDR3 DNA. A D gene is named only where the DNA matches it firmly. Only some rows state a clone size, as once, few, many or a class for expanded clones.

>TRBD1|TRBV6-1|-|TRBJ1-6
CASSGPRTGIRNSPLHF
TGTGCCAGCAGTGGACCGAGGACAGGGATTCGTAATTCCCCCCTCCACTTT
>TRBD1|TRBV7-9|-|TRBJ1-2
CASSPTGGRGYGYTF
TGTGCCAGCAGCCCGACAGGGGGCCGGGGCTATGGCTACACCTTC
>-|TRBV6-4|-|TRBJ1-5
CASSYRVGQPQHF
TGTGCCAGCAGTTACAGGGTTGGTCAGCCCCAGCATTTT
>-|TRBV5-1|-|TRBJ2-5
CASSCPGCRTGPQETQYF
TGCGCCAGCAGCTGCCCGGGATGCCGAACTGGCCCCCAAGAGACCCAGTACTTC
>-|TRBV12-5|-|TRBJ2-3
CASGSNPQDMGTQYF
TGTGCTAGTGGTTCCAACCCACAGGACATGGGTACGCAGTATTTT
>-|TRBV7-8|-|TRBJ2-1
CASSLAGLNNEQFF
TGTGCCAGCAGCTTAGCCGGACTCAACAATGAGCAGTTCTTC
>-|TRBV11-2|-|TRBJ2-7
CASSLGAYEQYF
TGTGCCAGCAGCTTAGGAGCCTACGAGCAGTACTTC
>-|TRBV7-2|medium-sized|TRBJ1-5
CASSLSTGNQPQHF
TGTGCCAGCAGCTTATCGACAGGAAATCAGCCCCAGCATTTT
>-|TRBV7-6|-|TRBJ1-1
CASSPIRGRVTEAFF
TGTGCCAGCAGTCCAATCAGGGGAAGGGTGACTGAAGCTTTCTTT
>-|TRBV29-1|-|TRBJ2-1
CSVSGRHQFF
TGCAGCGTCTCCGGCAGGCACCAGTTCTTC
>TRBD2|TRBV5-6|-|TRBJ2-1
CASSPSLAGYYNEQFF
TGTGCCAGCAGCCCTAGTCTAGCGGGGTACTACAATGAGCAGTTCTTC
>-|TRBV13|-|TRBJ1-4
CASSQTGSGHKKLFF
TGTGCCAGCAGCCAAACAGGGTCCGGTCATAAAAAACTGTTTTTT
>-|TRBV7-9|medium-sized|TRBJ1-2
CASSLDSAAGYTF
TGTGCCAGCAGCTTAGATTCTGCGGCTGGCTACACCTTC
>TRBD2|TRBV9|-|TRBJ2-5
CASSVTSGEETQYF
TGTGCCAGCAGCGTGACTAGCGGGGAAGAGACCCAGTACTTC
>-|TRBV6-5|-|TRBJ2-7
CASSYSENPYEQYF
TGTGCCAGCAGTTACTCTGAGAATCCCTACGAGCAGTACTTC
>-|TRBV13|few|TRBJ2-7
CASSSSGGYEQYF
TGTGCCAGCAGCTCCAGCGGCGGCTACGAGCAGTACTTC
>-|TRBV7-6|once|TRBJ2-7
CASSSLVSAYEQYF
TGTGCCAGCAGCTCACTAGTATCCGCCTACGAGCAGTACTTC
>TRBD1|TRBV2|-|TRBJ2-3
CASRDRGRGTDTQYF
TGTGCCAGCAGGGACAGGGGGCGAGGCACAGATACGCAGTATTTT
>TRBD2|TRBV27|-|TRBJ2-1
CASSTGTSVYNEQFF
TGTGCCAGCAGTACAGGGACTAGCGTATACAATGAGCAGTTCTTC
>TRBD1|TRBV9|-|TRBJ2-1
CASGEGWTGEGYNEQFF
TGTGCCAGCGGAGAAGGATGGACAGGGGAGGGGTACAATGAGCAGTTCTTC
>TRBD1|TRBV30|-|TRBJ1-5
CAWSGRQGLAPQHF
TGTGCCTGGAGTGGAAGACAGGGCCTGGCGCCCCAGCATTTT
>-|TRBV7-9|medium-sized|TRBJ1-4
CASSLISVGEKLFF
TGTGCCAGCAGCTTGATTTCGGTTGGTGAAAAACTGTTTTTT
>TRBD2|TRBV29-1|-|TRBJ2-1
CSVVPSSGRHYNEQFF
TGCAGCGTTGTGCCTTCTAGCGGGAGACACTACAATGAGCAGTTCTTC
>TRBD1|TRBV13|-|TRBJ2-1
CASSQDRGYNEQFF
TGTGCCAGCTCGCAGGACAGGGGGTACAATGAGCAGTTCTTC
>-|TRBV11-2|-|TRBJ1-3
CASSQLVDGAFSGNTIYF
TGTGCCAGCAGCCAGTTAGTCGATGGGGCCTTCTCTGGAAACACCATATATTTT
>TRBD1|TRBV6-6|-|TRBJ2-2
CASSYWPGQGSGELFF
TGTGCCAGCAGTTACTGGCCGGGACAGGGGAGCGGGGAGCTGTTTTTT
>-|TRBV29-1|-|TRBJ1-3
CSVQGWHSGNTIYF
TGCAGCGTTCAAGGGTGGCACTCTGGAAACACCATATATTTT
>-|TRBV25-1|-|TRBJ2-1
CASSEYTSFHEQFF
TGTGCCAGCAGTGAATATACTAGCTTCCATGAGCAGTTCTTC
>TRBD2|TRBV14|-|TRBJ2-1
CASSRLAGIYNEQFF
TGTGCCAGCAGCCGACTAGCGGGTATCTACAATGAGCAGTTCTTC
>TRBD1|TRBV15|-|TRBJ2-1
CATSRDPGDRVREQFF
TGTGCCACCAGCAGAGACCCGGGGGACAGGGTTCGTGAGCAGTTCTTC
>TRBD1|TRBV23-1|-|TRBJ1-5
CASSQVGQGTKINQPQHF
TGCGCCAGCAGTCAAGTAGGACAGGGCACGAAAATCAATCAGCCCCAGCATTTT